The subject of this entry is one TCR beta chain. Per the original data handling: Amplifying reference gene primers gave estimates of nucleated cell counts. Clones were read by immunoSEQ multiplex PCR, and TCRdb kept only the in-frame ones, dropping some. For V, J and clone size, that table is used; D and trimming come from the DNA. The sample consists of about 71,000 clones, roughly nine tenths of them appearing once. Germline V gives CDR1 SEHNR, CDR2 FQNEAQ (reference sequence). V lost 3 bases and J lost 4; bases outside the gene matches: 11. This CDR3 is 16 amino acids long. The source of the sample is a study of blood T cell repertoires in COVID-19. On the study more broadly: Samples came from the United States, Italy and Spain, spanning acute and convalescent COVID-19.

Sequenced input: peripheral blood. This receptor was identified in a man between 45 and 60 years old with active COVID-19. The J gene is TRBJ1-2, the V gene TRBV7-9; 7 nucleotides line up with TRBD1. The CDR3 loop is CASSLVWDRSFYGYTF. The CDR3 region has the DNA TGTGCCAGCAGCTTGGTCTGGGACAGATCTTTCTATGGCTACACCTTC.